The entry below describes one TCR beta chain. Its cognate antigen is unknown. The sequencing template was cDNA reverse transcribed from extracted RNA. Clones were sequenced by immunoSEQ multiplex PCR, and TCRdb holds only the in-frame ones, with some missing. This sample carries more than 110,000 clones, 45% to 65% of them seen once, and the ten largest clones take more than 15%. The data derive from a study of CD8+ T cells in alopecia areata. Findings and caveats of the study: Sequenced scalp T cells also include alphabeta T cells resident in normal skin.

Specified treatment: oral pan-JAK inhibitor, 5-10 mg twice daily. PBMCs yielded sorted CD4+ and CD8+ T cells. This CDR3 region has 16 residues. From germline, CDR1 is SGDLS and CDR2 YYNGEE. The V segment lost 0 bases and the J segment 2 bases; nucleotides outside the gene matches: 3. This TCR was sampled from a human donor with alopecia areata. V gene TRBV9 combines with J gene TRBJ2-5; TRBD1 aligns across 11 bases. The starting material was CD8+ T cells sorted from blood, obtained at week 4, from a patient treated with tofacitinib. The CDR3 here is CASSVAGTGGQETQYF. In DNA, the CDR3 is TGTGCCAGCAGCGTAGCGGGGACAGGGGGACAAGAGACCCAGTACTTC.